The clone carrying this T cell receptor beta chain appeared a single time. Per the original methods: Filtering differed since immunoSEQ provided only junctions, with no quality scores. Sequencing was performed with immunoSEQ multiplex PCR; in TCRdb, only in-frame clones are kept and a portion is missing. D and trimming come from the DNA, and the V and J calls and clone size come from that table. This sample has a few hundred thousand clones; around 86% occur once, and the top ten carry roughly 15%. This sample was taken from a study of shared clonotypes between healthy human individuals. Study at large: Each donor's CD4 naive and CD4 memory cells filled three plates apiece, CD8 naive two, and CD8 memory one.

Germline V gene sequence: CDR1 MNHEY, CDR2 SMNVEV (reference sequence). There are 12 residues in the CDR3. Between the trimmed V and J ends, which lost 5 bases and 8 bases, there was a span of 10 bases. The V and J genes are TRBV27 and TRBJ2-1, with D unclear. What was sequenced was memory CD8+ T cells sorted from blood. As for subset: CD45RO+ cells pooled with CCR7-negative TemRA cells. The source of this sequence is a man aged 18 to 29 in good health. CDR3 sequence (DNA): TGTGCCAGCAGTCCCCGAATGGATGAGCAGTTCTTC. Protein product: CASSPRMDEQFF.